This TCR beta chain comes out of a study of OX40 agonist ivuxolimab in advanced cancers. Overall study context: Three individuals attained partial responses, comprising one hepatocellular carcinoma case and two cutaneous melanoma cases.

Study-level findings and limits: Those patients achieving a partial response at 0.1-3.0 mg/kg showed among the lowest clonal expansion.

This clone was counted only a few times. Its antigen is unknown. Sequencing used immunoSEQ multiplex PCR; TCRdb keeps in-frame clones, though not all of them. The table has around 68,000 clones, roughly 86% seen once. This CDR3 contains 15 residues. J lost 6 bases, V lost 0 bases, and 5 bases had no gene match. Germline V CDR1 and CDR2: LGHNA, YSLEER. Blood draws occurred at baseline, cycle 4 day 1, and cycle 7 day 1. This sequence originates from an adult with an advanced solid tumor such as melanoma, head and neck, liver or kidney cancer. J is TRBJ1-2 and V is TRBV4-3, with 9 bases fitting TRBD1. The sample consisted of CD4+ or CD8+ T cells sorted from blood, taken in a trial of the OX40 agonist ivuxolimab. CDR3 coding DNA: TGCGCCAGCAGCCAAGAGGGACAGGGTCCTCATGGCTACACCTTC. Translating gives CASSQEGQGPHGYTF.